These 21 T cell receptor beta chains originate from one sample sequenced in a study of cytomegalovirus exposure and HLA in healthy donors. It was with 60 Vbeta and 13 Jbeta primers that the PCR ran. Libraries were prepared by immunoSEQ multiplex PCR; TCRdb keeps only in-frame clonotypes and omits some of them. This sample has fewer than 110,000 clones, with 60% to 85% found just once. Sequencing used PBMCs. The receptors come from a middle-aged man in good health and CMV-seropositive.

The chain recombines TRBV9 with TRBJ2-5; 10 bases match TRBD2. The last part of the DNA fits TRBJ2-7 better; the J call may be wrong. CDR1 and CDR2 from the germline V gene are SGDLS and YYNGEE. The CDR3 runs 16 residues. The CDR3, as DNA: TGTGCCAGCAGCGTAGGATCGGGACTAGCGAACTCCGAGCAGTACTTC. It translates to CASSVGSGLANSEQYF.

V is TRBV7-9 and J is TRBJ2-2; 9 bases line up with TRBD2. The CDR3 length is 18 residues. CDR1 is SEHNR and CDR2 is FQNEAQ in the germline V gene (reference sequence). Trimming removed 5 bases from V and 3 bases from J; junction bases left unmatched: 13. The CDR3 bases are TGTGCCAGCAGCCCGGCGGGAGGGTACCGCGCTTACACCGGGGAGCTGTTTTTT. Translation: CASSPAGGYRAYTGELFF. The whole variable domain, remainder taken from reference TRBV7-9 and TRBJ2-2, is DTGVSQNPRHKITKRGQNVTFRCDPISEHNRLYWYRQTLGQGPEFLTYFQNEAQLEKSRLLSDRFSAERPKGSFSTLEIQRTEQGDSAMYLCASSPAGGYRAYTGELFFGEGSRLTVL.

The genes are TRBV7-9 and TRBJ2-1, with 7 bases fitting TRBD2. The ends lost 8 bases at V and 5 bases at J; junction bases unmatched: 9. The V gene's germline CDR1 is SEHNR and CDR2 FQNEAQ (reference sequence). The CDR3 is made up of 14 amino acids. The DNA for the CDR3 is TGTGCCAGCGGAAGGAGCGGGGCCAACAATGAGCAGTTCTTC. The encoded protein is CASGRSGANNEQFF. The full variable domain, rest sourced from reference TRBV7-9 and TRBJ2-1, is DTGVSQNPRHKITKRGQNVTFRCDPISEHNRLYWYRQTLGQGPEFLTYFQNEAQLEKSRLLSDRFSAERPKGSFSTLEIQRTEQGDSAMYLCASGRSGANNEQFFGPGTRLTVL.

The table lists this clone with a count of one. This chain connects TRBV13 to TRBJ2-2, with 10 bases aligning to TRBD2. The CDR3 contains 21 residues. The trim removed 2 bases at V and 0 bases at J, leaving 15 bases unmatched. CDR1 and CDR2 from the germline V gene are PRHDT and FYEKMQ (reference sequence). The CDR3 loop reads CASSLLSLVLAGDSNTGELFF. CDR3 coding DNA: TGTGCCAGCAGCTTATTATCGTTGGTCCTAGCGGGAGACTCGAACACCGGGGAGCTGTTTTTT.

The rearrangement links TRBV11-2 to TRBJ2-5; a possible D gene is TRBD2 (5 bases). Trimming shortened V by 3 bases and J by 5 bases, and 10 bases separated the two germline ends. The CDR3 runs 13 residues. Germline V gene lookup returns CDR1 SGHAT and CDR2 FQNNGV. This CDR3 reads CASSFAGEETQYF. The CDR3 DNA reads as TGTGCCAGCAGCTTTGCTGGGGAGGAGACCCAGTACTTC.

This clone was detected only a few times. The chain carries TRBV30 and TRBJ2-7; 12 bases match TRBD2. Germline CDR1 reads GTSNPN; CDR2 reads SVGIG (reference sequence). V dropped 0 bases and J dropped 6; count of bases not matched to a gene: 15. The CDR3 contains 18 residues. CDR3 nucleotides: TGTGCCTGGAGTGTAGTCGACCCTAGCGGGAGGGTCGACGGCGAGCAGTACTTC. The encoded protein is CAWSVVDPSGRVDGEQYF. Complete variable domain (other parts from reference TRBV30 and TRBJ2-7): SQTIHQWPATLVQPVGSPLSLECTVEGTSNPNLYWYRQAAGRGLQLLFYSVGIGQISSEVPQNLSASRPQDRQFILSSKKLLLSDSGFYLCAWSVVDPSGRVDGEQYFGPGTRLTVT.

Remarks on this clone: One end of the junction varies from germline; a read error may be responsible. V is TRBV7-9 and J is TRBJ2-7, with D maybe TRBD1 (6 bases). Germline CDR1 SEHNR, CDR2 FQNEAQ (reference sequence). The CDR3 has 13 amino acids. The CDR3 bases are TGTTCCAGCAGCCCCGGGACAACTTACGAGCAGTACTTC. It specifies CSSSPGTTYEQYF. Drawing the rest from reference TRBV7-9 and TRBJ2-7, the complete variable domain is DTGVSQNPRHKITKRGQNVTFRCDPISEHNRLYWYRQTLGQGPEFLTYFQNEAQLEKSRLLSDRFSAERPKGSFSTLEIQRTEQGDSAMYLCSSSPGTTYEQYFGPGTRLTVT.

This chain uses TRBV23-1 with TRBJ2-7; 8 bases are shared with TRBD1. TRBV23-1 is filed as an ORF, its function uncertain. This CDR3 region has 14 residues. The V segment lost 2 bases and the J segment 3 bases; nucleotides outside the gene matches: 3. The CDR3 is CASSQETGVYEQYF. The CDR3 nucleotides are TGCGCCAGCAGTCAAGAGACAGGGGTCTACGAGCAGTACTTC.

The chain carries TRBV5-4 and TRBJ2-1, with TRBD2 identical over 8 bases. The CDR3 has 15 amino acids. V lost 0 bases, J lost 6 bases, and 5 bases stayed unmatched. Germline CDR1 reads SGHNT; CDR2 reads YYREEE (reference sequence). The CDR3, as DNA: TGTGCCAGCAGCTTGGGTAGCGGGATTTTCAATGAGCAGTTCTTC. Translation: CASSLGSGIFNEQFF.

The chain employs TRBV28 and TRBJ2-3; TRBD1 is a possible D gene (6 bases). Trimming shortened V by 1 base and J by 5 bases, and 13 bases separated the two germline ends. In germline, CDR1 is MDHEN, CDR2 SYDVKM. CDR3 length: 15 amino acids. The CDR3 is CASSLSGVDQDTQYF. As DNA, the CDR3 is TGTGCCAGCAGTTTATCAGGGGTAGATCAAGATACGCAGTATTTT. The full variable domain, in which reference TRBV28 and TRBJ2-3 provide the parts outside the CDR3, is DVKVTQSSRYLVKRTGEKVFLECVQDMDHENMFWYRQDPGLGLRLIYFSYDVKMKEKGDIPEGYSVSREKKERFSLILESASTNQTSMYLCASSLSGVDQDTQYFGPGTRLTVL.

This chain joins TRBV4-3 and TRBJ2-6; 7 nucleotides match TRBD1. V trimming: 2 bases; J trimming: 2 bases; junction bases outside the gene matches: 3. CDR1 and CDR2 from the germline V gene are LGHNA and YSLEER. There are 16 residues in the CDR3. The CDR3 DNA sequence: TGCGCCAGCAGCCAAAGACAGGGAACTGGGGCCAACGTCCTGACTTTC. Encoded protein: CASSQRQGTGANVLTF.

The chain carries TRBV6-6 and TRBJ2-7; 11 bases are a match to TRBD2. The CDR3 has 13 residues. V dropped 10 bases and J dropped 4; count of bases not matched to a gene: 6. Germline-derived CDR1 and CDR2 are MNHNY and SVGAGI (reference sequence). For the CDR3, the DNA is TGTGCCACCACCACTAGCGGGAGTTACGAGCAGTACTTC. Translating it yields CATTTSGSYEQYF.

This CDR3 is CASSAQTGGPYNEQFF. The CDR3 DNA follows: TGTGCCAGCAGTGCCCAGACAGGGGGTCCCTACAATGAGCAGTTCTTC. The chain employs TRBV25-1 and TRBJ2-1, with 9 bases matching TRBD1. Germline V gives CDR1 MGHDK, CDR2 SYGVNS. V gave up 4 bases and J gave up 2 bases; unmatched junction bases: 6. This CDR3 spans 16 amino acids.

The genes are TRBV27 and TRBJ1-4; D remains ambiguous. With 5 bases removed from V and 5 bases from J, the gap between germline ends came to 15 bases. The CDR3 is made up of 15 amino acids. Per germline, CDR1 MNHEY and CDR2 SMNVEV (reference sequence). CDR3 bases: TGTGCCAGCAGTCCCTGGGAGATGGGAAATGAAAAACTGTTTTTT. Protein: CASSPWEMGNEKLFF.

This clone was observed a handful of times. V and J are TRBV19 and TRBJ2-3; TRBD2 might be the D (6 bases). This CDR3 contains 16 residues. The V end was cut by 1 base, the J end by 2 bases, with 13 bases between. Germline CDR1 and CDR2: LNHDA and SQIVND (reference sequence). Here the CDR3 reads CASSIGGGKPTDTQYF. The CDR3 DNA is TGTGCCAGTAGTATAGGAGGCGGGAAGCCCACAGATACGCAGTATTTT.

This clone was found once. The chain carries TRBV27 and TRBJ2-3; 10 bases align to TRBD1. Germline V lookup: CDR1 MNHEY, CDR2 SMNVEV (reference sequence). This CDR3 region has 15 residues. V lost 6 bases to trimming and J lost 4 bases; unmatched junction nucleotides: 7. The CDR3 loop reads CASRPWTGGPDTQYF. The CDR3 DNA is TGTGCCAGCAGACCTTGGACAGGGGGGCCAGATACGCAGTATTTT.

The chain is built from TRBV7-9 and TRBJ2-7; D perhaps matches TRBD2 (6 bases). This CDR3 contains 13 residues. Trimming removed 1 base from V and 3 bases from J, with 7 bases in between. Germline CDR1 SEHNR, CDR2 FQNEAQ (reference sequence). CDR3 sequence: CASSLVGGYEQYF. The DNA for the CDR3 is TGTGCCAGCAGCTTAGTCGGGGGCTACGAGCAGTACTTC.

V and J are TRBV4-3 and TRBJ2-5, with D possibly matching TRBD2 (6 bases). The CDR3 spans 15 residues. Trimming pared 0 bases from V and 3 bases from J, leaving 11 bases between. From germline, CDR1 is LGHNA and CDR2 YSLEER. For the CDR3, the DNA is TGCGCCAGCAGCCAAGATTCCGGGAGAGAAGAGACCCAGTACTTC. Translating it yields CASSQDSGREETQYF.

The chain carries TRBV9 and TRBJ2-5, with 7 bases matching TRBD1. V was pared by 2 bases and J by 7 bases, with 11 bases of the junction left unmatched. There are 15 residues in the CDR3. Per the germline V gene, CDR1 is SGDLS and CDR2 is YYNGEE. For the CDR3, the DNA is TGTGCCAGCAGCGTTAGTCCCACAGGGGTTGGGACCCAGTACTTC. It translates to CASSVSPTGVGTQYF.

On this clone: Other nucleotide sequences in the sample specify the same CDR3. V usage is TRBV6-1 and J usage is TRBJ1-4; D is perhaps TRBD1 (5 bases). The germline V and J ends were trimmed by 4 bases and 0 bases, with 12 bases remaining between them. CDR3 length equals 16 residues. Germline V lookup: CDR1 MNHNS, CDR2 SASEGT. CDR3: CASSGAGITTNEKLFF. CDR3 coding DNA: TGTGCCAGCAGTGGGGCAGGGATTACAACTAATGAAAAACTGTTTTTT.

The chain couples TRBV7-9 to TRBJ1-2; no clear D gene. Trimming took 1 base from V and 1 from J, leaving 13 bases between them. The germline CDR1 and CDR2 sequences are SEHNR and FQNEAQ (reference sequence). The CDR3 sequence is 16 residues long. The CDR3 sequence is CASSLEADFINYGYTF. CDR3 DNA sequence: TGTGCCAGCAGCTTAGAAGCCGATTTCATTAACTATGGCTACACCTTC.